This T cell receptor (beta chain) derives from a study of blood T cell repertoires in COVID-19. This CDR3 comprises 15 residues. Germline V gene lookup returns CDR1 SGHTA and CDR2 FQGTGA. V lost 4 bases to trimming and J lost 8 bases, with 18 bases between them. The protocol was immunoSEQ multiplex PCR, while the TCRdb copy is restricted to in-frame clones and leaves out a portion. The data hold fewer than 450,000 clones, with approximately 90% observed a single time. Sequencing was performed on PBMCs or T cells enriched from blood (not recorded which). This clonotype originated in a woman aged 18-35 years who had recovered from COVID-19. The chain uses TRBV7-3 and TRBJ2-1; D is possibly TRBD2 (6 bases). The CDR3 sequence: CASSWRDGALDEQFF. CDR3 coding DNA: TGTGCCAGCAGCTGGCGGGACGGGGCCCTGGATGAGCAGTTCTTC.